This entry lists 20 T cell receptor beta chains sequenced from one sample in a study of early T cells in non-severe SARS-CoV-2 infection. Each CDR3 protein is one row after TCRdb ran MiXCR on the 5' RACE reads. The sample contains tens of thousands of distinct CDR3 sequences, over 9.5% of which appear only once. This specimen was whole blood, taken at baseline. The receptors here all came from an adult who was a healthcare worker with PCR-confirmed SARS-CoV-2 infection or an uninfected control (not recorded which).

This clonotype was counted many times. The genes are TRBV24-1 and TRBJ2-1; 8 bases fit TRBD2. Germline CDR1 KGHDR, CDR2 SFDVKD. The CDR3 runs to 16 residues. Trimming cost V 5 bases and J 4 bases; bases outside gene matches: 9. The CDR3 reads CATSAPSGQTYNEQFF. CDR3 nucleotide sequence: TGTGCCACCAGTGCCCCTAGCGGGCAGACGTACAATGAGCAGTTCTTC.

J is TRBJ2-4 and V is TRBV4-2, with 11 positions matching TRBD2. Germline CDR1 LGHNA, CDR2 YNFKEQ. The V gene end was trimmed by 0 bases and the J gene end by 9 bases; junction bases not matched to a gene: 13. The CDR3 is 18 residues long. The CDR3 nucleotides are TGTGCCAGCAGCCAAGAGGTAGCGGGGGGGCCTGTTTCCCGCATTCAGTACTTC. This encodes CASSQEVAGGPVSRIQYF.

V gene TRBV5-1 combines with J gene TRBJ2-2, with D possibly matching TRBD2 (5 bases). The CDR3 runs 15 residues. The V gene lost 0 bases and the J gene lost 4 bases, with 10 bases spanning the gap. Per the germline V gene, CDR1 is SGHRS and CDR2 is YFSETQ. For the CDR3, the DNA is TGCGCCAGCAGCTTGGGATGGGGAGTCACCGGGGAGCTGTTTTTT. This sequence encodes CASSLGWGVTGELFF.

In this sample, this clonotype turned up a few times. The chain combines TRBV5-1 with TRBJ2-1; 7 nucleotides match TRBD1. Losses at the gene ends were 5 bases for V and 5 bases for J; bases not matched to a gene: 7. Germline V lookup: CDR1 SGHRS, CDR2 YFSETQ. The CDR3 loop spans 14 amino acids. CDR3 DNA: TGCGCCAGCAGGGGGACAGACTTACACAATGAGCAGTTCTTC. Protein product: CASRGTDLHNEQFF. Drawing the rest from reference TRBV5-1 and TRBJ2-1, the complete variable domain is KAGVTQTPRYLIKTRGQQVTLSCSPISGHRSVSWYQQTPGQGLQFLFEYFSETQRNKGNFPGRFSGRQFSNSRSEMNVSTLELGDSALYLCASRGTDLHNEQFFGPGTRLTVL.

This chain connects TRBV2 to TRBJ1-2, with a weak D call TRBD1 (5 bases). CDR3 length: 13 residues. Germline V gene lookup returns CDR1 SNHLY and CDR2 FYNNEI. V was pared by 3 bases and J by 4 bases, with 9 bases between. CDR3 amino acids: CASSDGGLYGYTF. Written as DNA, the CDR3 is TGTGCCAGCAGTGACGGGGGACTCTATGGCTACACCTTC.

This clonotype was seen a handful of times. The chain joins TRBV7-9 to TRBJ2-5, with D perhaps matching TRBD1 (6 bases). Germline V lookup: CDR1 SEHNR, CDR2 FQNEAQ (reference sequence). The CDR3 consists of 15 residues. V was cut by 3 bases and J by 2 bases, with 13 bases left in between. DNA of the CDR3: TGTGCCAGCAGCTTGGGCCGACAGGTTCAAGAGACCCAGTACTTC. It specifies CASSLGRQVQETQYF.

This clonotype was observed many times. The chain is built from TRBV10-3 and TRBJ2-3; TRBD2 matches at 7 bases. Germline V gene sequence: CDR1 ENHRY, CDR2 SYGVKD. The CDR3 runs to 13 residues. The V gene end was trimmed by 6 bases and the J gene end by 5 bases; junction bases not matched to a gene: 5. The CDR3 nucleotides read TGTGCCATCAGGGGAGGGGATGGAGATACGCAGTATTTT. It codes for CAIRGGDGDTQYF.

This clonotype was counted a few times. CDR3 sequence reads: CASRGFATNEKLFF. The CDR3 DNA follows: TGTGCCAGCAGAGGGTTTGCAACTAATGAAAAACTGTTTTTT. The rearrangement joins TRBV6-5 to TRBJ1-4; D not certain. V lost 6 bases, J lost 0 bases, and 8 bases lay in between. Germline CDR1 and CDR2: MNHEY and SVGAGI. The CDR3 length is 14 residues.

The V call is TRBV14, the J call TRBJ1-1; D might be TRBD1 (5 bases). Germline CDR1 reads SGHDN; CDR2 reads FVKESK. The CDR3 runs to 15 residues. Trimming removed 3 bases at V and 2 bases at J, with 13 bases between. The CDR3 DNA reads TGTGCCAGCAGCCATTTTGGGGGGTTTAACACTGAAGCTTTCTTT. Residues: CASSHFGGFNTEAFF. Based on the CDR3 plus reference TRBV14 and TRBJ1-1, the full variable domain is EAGVTQFPSHSVIEKGQTVTLRCDPISGHDNLYWYRRVMGKEIKFLLHFVKESKQDESGMPNNRFLAERTGGTYSTLKVQPAELEDSGVYFCASSHFGGFNTEAFFGQGTRLTVV.

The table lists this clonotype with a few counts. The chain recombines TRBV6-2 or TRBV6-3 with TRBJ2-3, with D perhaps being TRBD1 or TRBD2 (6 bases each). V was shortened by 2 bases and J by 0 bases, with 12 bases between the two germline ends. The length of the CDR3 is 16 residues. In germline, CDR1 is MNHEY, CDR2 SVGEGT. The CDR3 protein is CASSYTGDMSTDTQYF. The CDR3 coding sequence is TGTGCCAGCAGTTACACGGGGGACATGAGCACAGATACGCAGTATTTT.

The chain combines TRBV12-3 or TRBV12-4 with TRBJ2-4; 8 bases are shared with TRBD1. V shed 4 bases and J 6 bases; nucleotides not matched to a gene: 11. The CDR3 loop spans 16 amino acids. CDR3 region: CASSSPTQGEANIQYF. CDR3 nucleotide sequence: TGTGCCAGCAGTTCCCCAACACAGGGGGAGGCAAACATTCAGTACTTC.

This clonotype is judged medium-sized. The CDR3 nucleotides read TGTGCCAGCAGCTTAATGGGGGGAATGTGGACTGAAGCTTTCTTT. Its protein is CASSLMGGMWTEAFF. The chain recombines TRBV7-3 with TRBJ1-1; weak D call: TRBD1 (5 bases). The CDR3 sequence is 15 residues long. Trimming left V 1 base short and J 5 bases short, with 14 bases between. CDR1 SGHTA and CDR2 FQGTGA come from the germline V gene.

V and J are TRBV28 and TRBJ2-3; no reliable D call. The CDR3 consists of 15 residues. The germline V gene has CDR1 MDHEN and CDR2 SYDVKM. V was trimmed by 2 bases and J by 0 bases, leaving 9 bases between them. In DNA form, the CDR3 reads TGTGCCAGCAGTTTACTGGCCCCGAGCACAGATACGCAGTATTTT. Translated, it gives CASSLLAPSTDTQYF.

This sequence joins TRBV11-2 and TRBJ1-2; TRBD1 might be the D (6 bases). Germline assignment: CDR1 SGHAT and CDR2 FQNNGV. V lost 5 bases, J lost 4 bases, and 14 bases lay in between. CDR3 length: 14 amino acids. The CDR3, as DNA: TGTGCCAGCAGCCCTGGGGGGGGCGGCTATGGCTACACCTTC. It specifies CASSPGGGGYGYTF.

CDR3 residues: CASSSRTGNEKLFF. CDR3 in DNA: TGTGCCAGCAGTTCTCGGACAGGGAATGAAAAACTGTTTTTT. The J gene is TRBJ1-4, the V gene TRBV6-5, with 8 bases that match TRBD1. This CDR3 spans 14 amino acids. CDR1 and CDR2 from the germline V gene are MNHEY and SVGAGI. The trim removed 4 bases at V and 5 bases at J, leaving 3 bases unmatched.

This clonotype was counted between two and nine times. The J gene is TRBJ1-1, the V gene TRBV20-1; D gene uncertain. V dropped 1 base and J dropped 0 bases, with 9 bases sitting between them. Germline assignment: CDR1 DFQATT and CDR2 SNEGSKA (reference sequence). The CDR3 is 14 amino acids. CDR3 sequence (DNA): TGCAGTGCTAGAGTAGGCCAACTGAACACTGAAGCTTTCTTT. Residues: CSARVGQLNTEAFF.

The CDR3 reads CASSLEGQMETQYF. CDR3 in DNA: TGTGCCAGCAGTTTAGAGGGACAAATGGAGACCCAGTACTTC. The gene calls are TRBV28 and TRBJ2-5; a possible D gene is TRBD1 (6 bases). The CDR3 is 14 amino acids. Deletions cut 2 bases from V and 5 bases from J, with 12 bases between. Germline CDR1 MDHEN, CDR2 SYDVKM.

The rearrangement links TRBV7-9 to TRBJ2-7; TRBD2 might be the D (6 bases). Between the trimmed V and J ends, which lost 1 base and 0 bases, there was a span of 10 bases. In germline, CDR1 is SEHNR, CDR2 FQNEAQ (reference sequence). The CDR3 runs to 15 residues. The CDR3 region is CASSLEGLNSYEQYF. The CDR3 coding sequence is TGTGCCAGCAGCTTAGAGGGACTGAACTCCTACGAGCAGTACTTC.

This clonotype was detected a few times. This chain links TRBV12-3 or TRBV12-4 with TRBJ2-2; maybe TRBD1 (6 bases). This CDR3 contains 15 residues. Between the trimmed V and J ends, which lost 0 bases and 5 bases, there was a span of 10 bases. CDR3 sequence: CASSLANRVTGELFF. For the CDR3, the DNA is TGTGCCAGCAGTTTAGCGAACAGGGTAACCGGGGAGCTGTTTTTT.

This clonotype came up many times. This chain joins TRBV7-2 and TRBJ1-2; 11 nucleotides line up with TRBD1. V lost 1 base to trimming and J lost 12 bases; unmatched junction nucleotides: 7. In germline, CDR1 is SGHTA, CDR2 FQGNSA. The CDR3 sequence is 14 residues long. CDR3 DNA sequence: TGTGCCAGCAGCTTAGTTGGGACAGGGGGACTACACACCTTC. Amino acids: CASSLVGTGGLHTF. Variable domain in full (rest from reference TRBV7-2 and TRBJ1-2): GAGVSQSPSNKVTEKGKDVELRCDPISGHTALYWYRQSLGQGLEFLIYFQGNSAPDKSGLPSDRFSAERTGGSVSTLTIQRTQQEDSAVYLCASSLVGTGGLHTFGSGTRLTVV.